The 21 T cell receptor beta chains below come from one sample, sequenced in a study of T cells in Graves' hyperthyroidism and ophthalmopathy. RNA transcripts provided the source from which TCR beta CDR3 regions were amplified. Initially, a first-round RT-PCR of the TCR CDR3 employed the HTBI primer set. TCRdb called the multiplex PCR reads again in MiXCR, with one record for every CDR3 protein. Of a few hundred thousand distinct CDR3 sequences listed, around 25% are singletons. The sequenced sample consisted of blood. These receptors were collected from a middle-aged man with Graves' hyperthyroidism.

This clonotype was found a few times. This chain connects TRBV30 to TRBJ2-7; no firm D call. V was trimmed by 2 bases and J by 6 bases, leaving 8 bases between them. Germline CDR1 reads GTSNPN; CDR2 reads SVGIG (reference sequence). The CDR3 totals 11 residues. In nucleotides, the CDR3 is TGTGCCTGGAGTAAAGAGAGCGAGCAGTACTTC. Translated, it gives CAWSKESEQYF.

In its sample, this clonotype was seen many times. The chain couples TRBV28 to TRBJ2-1; possible D gene TRBD1, 7 bases. With 7 bases removed from V and 0 bases from J, the gap between germline ends came to 13 bases. Germline-derived CDR1 and CDR2 are MDHEN and SYDVKM. This CDR3 region has 15 residues. The CDR3 DNA reads TGTGCCAGCACCCAGGGGGGAAGCTCCTACAATGAGCAGTTCTTC. Its protein product is CASTQGGSSYNEQFF.

The chain links TRBV18 to TRBJ1-4; D is uncertain. Germline values: CDR1 KGHSH, CDR2 LQKENI. V lost 1 base, J lost 6 bases, and 6 bases lay in between. The CDR3 is 13 amino acids. CDR3: CASSPQHDEKLFF. CDR3 bases: TGTGCCAGCTCACCACAACACGATGAAAAACTGTTTTTT. Combining the CDR3 with reference TRBV18 and TRBJ1-4 gives the whole variable domain NAGVMQNPRHLVRRRGQEARLRCSPMKGHSHVYWYRQLPEEGLKFMVYLQKENIIDESGMPKERFSAEFPKEGPSILRIQQVVRGDSAAYFCASSPQHDEKLFFGSGTQLSVL.

This clonotype was recorded many times. V is TRBV29-1 and J is TRBJ2-7, with 11 bases that match TRBD2. The CDR3 totals 13 residues. V gave up 6 bases and J gave up 2 bases; unmatched junction bases: 3. Germline V gene sequence: CDR1 SQVTM, CDR2 ANQGSEA. CDR3 bases: TGCAGCGTCCTGACTAGCGGGACCTACGAGCAGTACTTC. This sequence encodes CSVLTSGTYEQYF.

This chain joins TRBV6-6 and TRBJ1-6; D remains unclear. CDR3 size: 15 residues. Trimming shortened V by 0 bases and J by 6 bases, and 9 bases separated the two germline ends. Germline CDR1 and CDR2: MNHNY and SVGAGI (reference sequence). Here the CDR3 DNA reads TGTGCCAGCAGTTACTCGGGCAGCATTAATTCACCCCTCCACTTT. Translation gives CASSYSGSINSPLHF.

This clonotype showed up many times. V and J are TRBV28 and TRBJ2-7; D ambiguous. CDR1 and CDR2 (germline): MDHEN, SYDVKM. This CDR3 contains 13 residues. The V and J ends lost 4 bases and 4 bases respectively, with 11 bases between them. CDR3 loop: CASSSLSGYEQYF. The DNA of the CDR3 is TGTGCCAGCAGTTCCCTGTCCGGTTACGAGCAGTACTTC.

This clonotype was recorded many times. The genes are TRBV6-1 and TRBJ2-1; D unresolved. The CDR3 is made up of 12 amino acids. Per germline, CDR1 MNHNS and CDR2 SASEGT. Trimming cost V 2 bases and J 9 bases, with 8 bases left between them. In DNA form, the CDR3 reads TGTGCCAGCAGTGAAAGGTCTAGTGAGCAGTTCTTC. It specifies CASSERSSEQFF.

This rearrangement joins TRBV27 to TRBJ2-3, with D maybe TRBD2 (7 bases). The CDR3 length is 16 residues. Germline assignment: CDR1 MNHEY and CDR2 SMNVEV (reference sequence). With 2 bases removed from V and 5 bases from J, the gap between germline ends came to 17 bases. CDR3 protein: CASSLGGARMGDTQYF. CDR3 in DNA: TGTGCCAGCAGTTTAGGGGGGGCCAGGATGGGAGATACGCAGTATTTT.

The V call is TRBV5-1, the J call TRBJ2-5; D not certain. V was cut by 3 bases and J by 1 base, with 22 bases left in between. The CDR3 consists of 18 residues. Germline V gene lookup returns CDR1 SGHRS and CDR2 YFSETQ. The CDR3 loop reads CASSSGQTAEMIQETQYF. CDR3 bases: TGCGCCAGCAGCTCAGGCCAAACCGCCGAAATGATCCAAGAGACCCAGTACTTC.

This clonotype has more than one count but fewer than ten. V is TRBV25-1 and J is TRBJ1-6; unclear D gene. CDR1 MGHDK and CDR2 SYGVNS come from the germline V gene. Trimming cost V 3 bases and J 2 bases, with 11 bases left between them. CDR3 length: 16 amino acids. The CDR3 DNA follows: TGTGCCAGCAGTGACTCCAGACGGACCTATAATTCACCCCTCCACTTT. It is translated as CASSDSRRTYNSPLHF.

This chain connects TRBV3-1 to TRBJ1-1, with D possibly TRBD1 on 5 matching bases. This CDR3 contains 13 residues. Germline CDR1 LGHDT, CDR2 YNNKEL (reference sequence). The V and J ends lost 0 bases and 8 bases respectively, with 10 bases between them. The CDR3 here is CASSQEGRQEAFF. In DNA form, the CDR3 reads TGTGCCAGCAGCCAAGAGGGCAGACAGGAAGCTTTCTTT.

This clonotype was found a few times. The chain recombines TRBV7-2 with TRBJ2-7; D perhaps matches TRBD1 (6 bases). V was cut by 4 bases and J by 4 bases, with 20 bases left in between. CDR1 and CDR2 (germline): SGHTA, FQGNSA. The CDR3 spans 16 residues. The CDR3, as DNA: TGTGCCAGCAGCTCCAGGGGTTTGGCTAGCCAATACGAGCAGTACTTC. Its translation is CASSSRGLASQYEQYF.

The chain recombines TRBV20-1 with TRBJ2-1; D perhaps matches TRBD1 (5 bases). This CDR3 region has 16 residues. With 0 bases removed from V and 5 bases from J, the gap between germline ends came to 17 bases. CDR1 is DFQATT and CDR2 is SNEGSKA in the germline V gene (reference sequence). The CDR3 coding sequence is TGCAGTGCTAGAGATGGGAAGGCAGGGCGGCACAATGAGCAGTTCTTC. This translates into CSARDGKAGRHNEQFF.

On this clonotype: The junction departs from the called germline gene at one end, perhaps through a read error. V and J are TRBV12-3 or TRBV12-4 and TRBJ2-2; no reliable D call. The CDR3 has 17 residues. Here the CDR3 reads CASSHPSNGLNTGELFF. In DNA form, the CDR3 reads TGCGCCAGCAGCCATCCCTCTAATGGCTTAAACACCGGGGAGCTGTTTTTT.

This clonotype has a count of ten or more. V is TRBV18 and J is TRBJ2-1, with 7 bases fitting TRBD2. CDR3 size: 15 residues. V lost 3 bases, J lost 4 bases, and 6 bases stayed unmatched. Per the germline V gene, CDR1 is KGHSH and CDR2 is LQKENI. CDR3 protein: CASSPGLADYNEQFF. In nucleotides, the CDR3 is TGTGCCAGCTCACCTGGGCTAGCGGATTACAATGAGCAGTTCTTC. The full variable domain, its missing parts supplied by reference TRBV18 and TRBJ2-1, is NAGVMQNPRHLVRRRGQEARLRCSPMKGHSHVYWYRQLPEEGLKFMVYLQKENIIDESGMPKERFSAEFPKEGPSILRIQQVVRGDSAAYFCASSPGLADYNEQFFGPGTRLTVL.

This clonotype was counted between two and nine times. This sequence joins TRBV20-1 and TRBJ2-3; TRBD1 might be the D (6 bases). The germline gives CDR1 DFQATT, CDR2 SNEGSKA (reference sequence). The CDR3 runs to 14 residues. Trimming left V 3 bases short and J 3 bases short, with 13 bases between. CDR3 region: CSASEAGVTDTQYF. The CDR3 bases are TGCAGTGCTAGTGAGGCAGGGGTAACAGATACGCAGTATTTT.

This clonotype was detected ten times or more. The CDR3 loop reads CASSLGWTGEVQYF. The CDR3, as DNA: TGTGCCAGCAGCTTAGGTTGGACAGGGGAGGTGCAGTACTTC. The chain employs TRBV7-6 and TRBJ2-7; TRBD1 matches at 9 bases. Germline-derived CDR1 and CDR2 are SGHVS and FNYEAQ. The junction had 7 bases not matched to a gene; V was cut back by 1 base and J by 9 bases. The CDR3 has 14 amino acids.

The chain has TRBV7-9 and TRBJ2-1, with 7 bases that match TRBD2. Germline assignment: CDR1 SEHNR and CDR2 FQNEAQ (reference sequence). V gave up 4 bases and J gave up 8 bases; unmatched junction bases: 8. This CDR3 is built from 14 residues. The CDR3 here is CASSWGEGRDEQFF. The CDR3 DNA follows: TGTGCCAGCAGCTGGGGGGAGGGCCGGGATGAGCAGTTCTTC.

To note about this clonotype: It may be a read error: a sequence one base away is much more abundant. The genes are TRBV2 and TRBJ2-2; D is ambiguous. Germline-derived CDR1 and CDR2 are SNHLY and FYNNEI. The V and J ends lost 3 bases and 2 bases respectively, with 7 bases between them. CDR3 length equals 14 residues. The CDR3 DNA follows: TGTGCCAGCAGTGAGGGTCCCAACACCGGGGAGCTGTTTTTT. As protein: CASSEGPNTGELFF.

This clonotype was counted only a few times. The chain couples TRBV4-1 to TRBJ1-1; D unresolved. Trimming removed 3 bases at V and 6 bases at J, with 11 bases between. This CDR3 region has 13 residues. CDR1 MGHRA and CDR2 YSYEKL come from the germline V gene. CDR3 amino acids: CASSQGPGAEAFF. CDR3 DNA sequence: TGCGCCAGCAGCCAGGGTCCTGGGGCTGAAGCTTTCTTT.

The table lists this clonotype with a few counts. This chain links TRBV20-1 with TRBJ2-2; either TRBD1 or TRBD2 may fit D (7 bases each). CDR3 length: 16 amino acids. The germline CDR1 and CDR2 sequences are DFQATT and SNEGSKA (reference sequence). V gave up 0 bases and J gave up 3 bases, with 14 bases separating them. The CDR3: CSAREGGGRDTGELFF. CDR3 DNA: TGCAGTGCTAGAGAAGGGGGCGGGAGAGACACCGGGGAGCTGTTTTTT.